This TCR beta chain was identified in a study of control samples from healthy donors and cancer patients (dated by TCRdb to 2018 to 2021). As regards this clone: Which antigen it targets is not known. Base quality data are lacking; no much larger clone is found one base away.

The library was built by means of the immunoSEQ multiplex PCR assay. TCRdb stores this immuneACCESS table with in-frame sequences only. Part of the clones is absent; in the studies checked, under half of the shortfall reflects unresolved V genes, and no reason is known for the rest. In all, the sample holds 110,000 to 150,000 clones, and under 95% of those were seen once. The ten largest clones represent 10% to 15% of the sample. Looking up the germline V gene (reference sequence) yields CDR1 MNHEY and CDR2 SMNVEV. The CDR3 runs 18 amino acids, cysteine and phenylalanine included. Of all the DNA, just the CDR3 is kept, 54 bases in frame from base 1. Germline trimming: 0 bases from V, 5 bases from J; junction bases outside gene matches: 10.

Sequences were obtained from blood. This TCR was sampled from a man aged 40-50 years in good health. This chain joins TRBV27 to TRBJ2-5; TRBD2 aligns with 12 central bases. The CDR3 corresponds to CASSLSLPSGRAGETQYF. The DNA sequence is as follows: TGTGCCAGCAGTTTATCTTTGCCTAGCGGGAGGGCCGGGGAGACCCAGTACTTC.